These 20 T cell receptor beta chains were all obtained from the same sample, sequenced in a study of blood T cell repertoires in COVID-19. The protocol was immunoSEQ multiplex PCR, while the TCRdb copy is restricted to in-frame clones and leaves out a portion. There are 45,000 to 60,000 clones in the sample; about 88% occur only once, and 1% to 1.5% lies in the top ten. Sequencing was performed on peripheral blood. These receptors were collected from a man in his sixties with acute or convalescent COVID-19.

For the CDR3, the DNA is TGTGCCAGCTCACCACTTCCGGGAAGCTCCTACGAGCAGTACTTC. This sequence encodes CASSPLPGSSYEQYF. The chain has TRBV18 and TRBJ2-7; tentatively, D is TRBD2 (5 bases). CDR1 is KGHSH and CDR2 is LQKENI in the germline V gene. The CDR3 spans 15 residues. With 1 base removed from V and 0 bases from J, the gap between germline ends came to 10 bases.

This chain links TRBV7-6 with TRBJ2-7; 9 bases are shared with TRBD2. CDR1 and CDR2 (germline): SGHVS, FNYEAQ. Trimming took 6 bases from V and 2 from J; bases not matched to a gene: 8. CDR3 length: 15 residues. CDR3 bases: TGTGCCAGCAGTCCGGGACTAGCTTTTACCTACGAGCAGTACTTC. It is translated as CASSPGLAFTYEQYF.

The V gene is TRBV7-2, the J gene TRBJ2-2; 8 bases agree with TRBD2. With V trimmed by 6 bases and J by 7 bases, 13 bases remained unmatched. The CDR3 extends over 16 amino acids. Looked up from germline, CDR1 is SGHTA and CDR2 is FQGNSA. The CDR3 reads CASRTQGTRDVGELFF. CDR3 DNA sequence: TGTGCCAGCAGGACTCAGGGGACTAGGGATGTCGGGGAGCTGTTTTTT.

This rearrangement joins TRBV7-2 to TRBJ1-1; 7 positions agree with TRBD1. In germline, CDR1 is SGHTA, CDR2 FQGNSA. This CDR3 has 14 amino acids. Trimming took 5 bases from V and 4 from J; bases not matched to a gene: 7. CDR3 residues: CASSARQGGTEAFF. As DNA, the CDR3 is TGTGCCAGCAGCGCAAGACAGGGAGGCACTGAAGCTTTCTTT. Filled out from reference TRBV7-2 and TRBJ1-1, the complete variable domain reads GAGVSQSPSNKVTEKGKDVELRCDPISGHTALYWYRQSLGQGLEFLIYFQGNSAPDKSGLPSDRFSAERTGGSVSTLTIQRTQQEDSAVYLCASSARQGGTEAFFGQGTRLTVV.

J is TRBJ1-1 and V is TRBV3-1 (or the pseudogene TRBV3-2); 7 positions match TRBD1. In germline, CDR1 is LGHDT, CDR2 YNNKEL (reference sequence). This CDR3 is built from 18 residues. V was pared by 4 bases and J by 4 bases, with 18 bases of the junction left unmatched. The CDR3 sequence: CASSRSSPRQGVGTEAFF. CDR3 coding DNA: TGTGCCAGCAGCCGTTCCTCGCCCCGACAGGGTGTTGGCACTGAAGCTTTCTTT.

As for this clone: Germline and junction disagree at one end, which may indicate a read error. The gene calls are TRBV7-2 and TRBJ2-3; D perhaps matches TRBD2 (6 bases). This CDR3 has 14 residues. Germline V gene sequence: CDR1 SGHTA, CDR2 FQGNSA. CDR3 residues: CASSQRTSRDTQYF. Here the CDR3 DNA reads TGTGCCAGCAGCCAACGAACTAGCAGAGATACGCAGTATTTT.

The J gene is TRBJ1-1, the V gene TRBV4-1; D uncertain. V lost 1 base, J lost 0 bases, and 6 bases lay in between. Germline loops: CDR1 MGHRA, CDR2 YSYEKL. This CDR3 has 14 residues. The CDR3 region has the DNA TGCGCCAGCAGCCAAGGGCCGCTGAACACTGAAGCTTTCTTT. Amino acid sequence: CASSQGPLNTEAFF.

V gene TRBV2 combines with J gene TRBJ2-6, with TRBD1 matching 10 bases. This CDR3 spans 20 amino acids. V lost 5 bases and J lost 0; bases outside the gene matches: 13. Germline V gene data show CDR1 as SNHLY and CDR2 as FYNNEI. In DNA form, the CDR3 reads TGTGCCAGCAGTAGGGGTCAATATTGGACAGGGGGCTCTGGGGCCAACGTCCTGACTTTC. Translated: CASSRGQYWTGGSGANVLTF.

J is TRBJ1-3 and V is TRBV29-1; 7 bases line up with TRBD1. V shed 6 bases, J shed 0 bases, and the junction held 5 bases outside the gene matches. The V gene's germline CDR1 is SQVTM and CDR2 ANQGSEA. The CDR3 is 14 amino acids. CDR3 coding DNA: TGCAGCGTCCAGGGGGGTTCCTCTGGAAACACCATATATTTT. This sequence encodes CSVQGGSSGNTIYF.

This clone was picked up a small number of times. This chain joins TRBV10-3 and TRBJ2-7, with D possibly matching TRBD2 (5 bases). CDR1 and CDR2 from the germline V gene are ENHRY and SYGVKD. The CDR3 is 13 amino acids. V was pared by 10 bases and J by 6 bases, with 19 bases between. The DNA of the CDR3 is TGTGCCACCGCTCGAGGTGAAGAGGGCGAGCAGTACTTC. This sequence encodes CATARGEEGEQYF.

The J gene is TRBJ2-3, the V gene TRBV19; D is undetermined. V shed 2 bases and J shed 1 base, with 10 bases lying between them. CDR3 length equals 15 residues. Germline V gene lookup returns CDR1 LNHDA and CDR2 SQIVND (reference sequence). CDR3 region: CASSIRRSGTDTQYF. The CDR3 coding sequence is TGTGCCAGTAGTATAAGGCGGTCCGGCACAGATACGCAGTATTTT. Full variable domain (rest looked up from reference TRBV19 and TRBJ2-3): DGGITQSPKYLFRKEGQNVTLSCEQNLNHDAMYWYRQDPGQGLRLIYYSQIVNDFQKGDIAEGYSVSREKKESFPLTVTSAQKNPTAFYLCASSIRRSGTDTQYFGPGTRLTVL.

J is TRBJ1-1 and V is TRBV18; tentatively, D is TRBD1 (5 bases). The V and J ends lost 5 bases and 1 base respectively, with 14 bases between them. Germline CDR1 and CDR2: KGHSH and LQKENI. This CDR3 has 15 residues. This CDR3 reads CASSANQGQNTEAFF. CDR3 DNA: TGTGCCAGCTCAGCCAATCAGGGTCAGAACACTGAAGCTTTCTTT.

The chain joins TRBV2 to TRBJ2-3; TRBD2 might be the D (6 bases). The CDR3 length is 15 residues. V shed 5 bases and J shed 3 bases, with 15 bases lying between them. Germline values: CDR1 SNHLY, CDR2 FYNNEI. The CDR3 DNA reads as TGTGCCAGCAGTCCCGGGGGAACGAGAACAGATACGCAGTATTTT. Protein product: CASSPGGTRTDTQYF.

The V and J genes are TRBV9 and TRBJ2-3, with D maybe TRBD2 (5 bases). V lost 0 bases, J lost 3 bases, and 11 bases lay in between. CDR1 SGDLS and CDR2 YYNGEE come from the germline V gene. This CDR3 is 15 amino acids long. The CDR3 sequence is CASSVGTGWTDTQYF. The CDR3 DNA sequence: TGTGCCAGCAGCGTAGGGACGGGGTGGACAGATACGCAGTATTTT. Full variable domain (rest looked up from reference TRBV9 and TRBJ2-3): DSGVTQTPKHLITATGQRVTLRCSPRSGDLSVYWYQQSLDQGLQFLIQYYNGEERAKGNILERFSAQQFPDLHSELNLSSLELGDSALYFCASSVGTGWTDTQYFGPGTRLTVL.

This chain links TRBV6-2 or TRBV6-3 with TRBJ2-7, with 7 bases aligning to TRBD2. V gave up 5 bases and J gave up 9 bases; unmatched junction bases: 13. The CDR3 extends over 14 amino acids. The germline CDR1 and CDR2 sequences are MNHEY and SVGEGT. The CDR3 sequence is CASSGGTTLERQYF. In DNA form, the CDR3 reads TGTGCCAGCAGTGGCGGGACTACTTTGGAACGGCAGTACTTC.

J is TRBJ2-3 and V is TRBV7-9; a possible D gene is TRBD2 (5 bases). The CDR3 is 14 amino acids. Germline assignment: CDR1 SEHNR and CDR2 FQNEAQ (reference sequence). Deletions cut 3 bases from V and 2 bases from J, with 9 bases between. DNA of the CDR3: TGTGCCAGCAGCTTGGTCGGGAACACAGATACGCAGTATTTT. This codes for CASSLVGNTDTQYF.

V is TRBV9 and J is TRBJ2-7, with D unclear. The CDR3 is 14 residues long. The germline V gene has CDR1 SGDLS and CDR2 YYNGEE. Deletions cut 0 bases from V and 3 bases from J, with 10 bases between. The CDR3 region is CASSVGSVYYEQYF. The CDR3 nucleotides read TGTGCCAGCAGCGTAGGATCGGTTTACTACGAGCAGTACTTC.

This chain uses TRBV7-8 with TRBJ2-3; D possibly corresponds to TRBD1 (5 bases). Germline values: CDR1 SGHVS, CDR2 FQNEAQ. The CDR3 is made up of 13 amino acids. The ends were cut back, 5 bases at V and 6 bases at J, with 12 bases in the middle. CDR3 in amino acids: CASSLTKGDTQYF. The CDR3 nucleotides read TGTGCCAGCAGCCTTACCAAGGGGGATACGCAGTATTTT.

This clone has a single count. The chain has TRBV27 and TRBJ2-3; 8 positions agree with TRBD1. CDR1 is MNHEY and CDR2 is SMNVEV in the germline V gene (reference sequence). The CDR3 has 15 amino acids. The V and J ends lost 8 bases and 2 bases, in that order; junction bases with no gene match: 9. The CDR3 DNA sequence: TGTGCCAGCGGAGGACAGGGCACCATCACAGATACGCAGTATTTT. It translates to CASGGQGTITDTQYF.

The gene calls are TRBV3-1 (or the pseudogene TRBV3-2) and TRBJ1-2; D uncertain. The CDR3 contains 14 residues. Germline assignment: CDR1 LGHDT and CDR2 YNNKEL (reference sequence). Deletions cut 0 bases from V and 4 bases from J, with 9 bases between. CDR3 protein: CASSQDEGSYGYTF. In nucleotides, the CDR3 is TGTGCCAGCAGCCAAGATGAGGGCAGCTATGGCTACACCTTC.